Each of the 16 T cell receptor beta chains below was sequenced from the same sample in a study of glioma-infiltrating T cells after dendritic cell vaccination. Generated by immunoSEQ multiplex PCR, the TCRdb table keeps only in-frame clones and is missing some. The sample holds about 82,000 clones; roughly 90% are singletons and the top ten take approximately 2.9%. The sequencing used blood, collected before dendritic cell vaccination. The receptors shown here come from a human donor with glioblastoma.

This chain joins TRBV7-9 and TRBJ2-5; unclear D gene. Germline V gives CDR1 SEHNR, CDR2 FQNEAQ (reference sequence). V was trimmed by 5 bases and J by 2 bases, leaving 9 bases between them. The CDR3 runs to 13 residues. CDR3 bases: TGTGCCAGCAGCCGACACCGTCAAGAGACCCAGTACTTC. Its protein is CASSRHRQETQYF.

This chain uses TRBV18 with TRBJ2-3; 8 bases are a match to TRBD2. The germline CDR1 and CDR2 sequences are KGHSH and LQKENI. Germline trimming cut 4 bases from V and 1 base from J; bases unmatched to any gene: 7. CDR3 size: 16 residues. The CDR3 spells CASSLVAGGGTDTQYF. The DNA for the CDR3 is TGTGCCAGCTCACTAGTTGCGGGAGGTGGCACAGATACGCAGTATTTT.

This clone has more than one count but fewer than ten. The chain is built from TRBV7-2 and TRBJ2-5, with 11 bases matching TRBD2. The V gene end was trimmed by 4 bases and the J gene end by 4 bases; junction bases not matched to a gene: 2. This CDR3 spans 14 amino acids. CDR1 SGHTA and CDR2 FQGNSA come from the germline V gene. CDR3 region: CASSSGLAGETQYF. CDR3 bases: TGTGCCAGCAGCTCCGGACTAGCGGGAGAGACCCAGTACTTC.

J is TRBJ1-1 and V is TRBV28; possibly TRBD1 for D (6 bases). Trimming shortened V by 8 bases and J by 7 bases, and 11 bases separated the two germline ends. Germline-derived CDR1 and CDR2 are MDHEN and SYDVKM. This CDR3 has 11 residues. CDR3 in amino acids: CASGTGFEAFF. The CDR3 DNA reads as TGTGCCAGCGGCACAGGGTTTGAAGCTTTCTTT.

J is TRBJ1-2 and V is TRBV28; tentatively, D is TRBD1 (6 bases). This CDR3 contains 14 residues. V dropped 1 base and J dropped 3 bases, with 9 bases sitting between them. Germline V gene sequence: CDR1 MDHEN, CDR2 SYDVKM. The CDR3 region is CASSLSSGDYGYTF. CDR3 nucleotide sequence: TGTGCCAGCAGTTTATCATCAGGGGACTATGGCTACACCTTC.

The J gene is TRBJ2-7, the V gene TRBV11-3; no reliable D call. V was cut by 7 bases and J by 1 base, with 5 bases left in between. Looked up from germline, CDR1 is SGHNT and CDR2 is YENEEA. The CDR3 is 11 residues long. In DNA, the CDR3 is TGTGCCAGCACCGGGTCCTACGAGCAGTACTTC. The encoded protein is CASTGSYEQYF.

The chain uses TRBV29-1 and TRBJ2-7; 7 bases align to TRBD1. This CDR3 has 15 residues. V dropped 6 bases and J dropped 5; count of bases not matched to a gene: 16. Per germline, CDR1 SQVTM and CDR2 ANQGSEA. In DNA form, the CDR3 reads TGCAGCGTCCCCGGGCGCTCAGGGGGATTCGACGAGCAGTACTTC. This gives the protein CSVPGRSGGFDEQYF.

V usage is TRBV5-1 and J usage is TRBJ1-1; TRBD1 is a possible D gene (5 bases). Germline assignment: CDR1 SGHRS and CDR2 YFSETQ. V was shortened by 7 bases and J by 3 bases, with 10 bases between the two germline ends. The CDR3 covers 12 residues. Here the CDR3 DNA reads TGCGCCAGCGGGGGGGAGCACACTGAAGCTTTCTTT. This gives the protein CASGGEHTEAFF.

The genes are TRBV9 and TRBJ1-1; perhaps TRBD1 as D (5 bases). The CDR3 length is 15 residues. V lost 0 bases and J 2 bases, leaving 11 bases between the germline ends. CDR1 SGDLS and CDR2 YYNGEE come from the germline V gene. DNA of the CDR3: TGTGCCAGCAGCGTAGATGGGGCACCAAACACTGAAGCTTTCTTT. It yields the protein CASSVDGAPNTEAFF.

V usage is TRBV5-1 and J usage is TRBJ1-1, with 8 bases matching TRBD1. The germline gives CDR1 SGHRS, CDR2 YFSETQ. V dropped 2 bases and J dropped 10; count of bases not matched to a gene: 4. There are 12 residues in the CDR3. The CDR3 region is CASSFRGQGAFF. Written as DNA, the CDR3 is TGCGCCAGCAGCTTCAGGGGGCAAGGAGCTTTCTTT.

The CDR3 spells CASSQGQGANEQFF. The CDR3 nucleotides read TGTGCCAGCAGCCAAGGACAGGGGGCGAATGAGCAGTTCTTC. The chain is built from TRBV5-4 and TRBJ2-1; 11 nucleotides match TRBD1. V lost 4 bases, J lost 7 bases, and 4 bases stayed unmatched. The CDR3 runs 14 residues. CDR1 SGHNT and CDR2 YYREEE come from the germline V gene (reference sequence).

This clone came up once. The chain joins TRBV13 to TRBJ2-1; 11 bases are shared with TRBD2. After removal of 2 bases from V and 9 bases from J, the junction contained 18 bases not matched to a gene. Germline loops: CDR1 PRHDT, CDR2 FYEKMQ (reference sequence). The CDR3 consists of 19 residues. As DNA, the CDR3 is TGTGCCAGCAGCTTAAGAAGGGTATCCTTAGCGGGAGGGCAGGTTGAGCAGTTCTTC. This gives the protein CASSLRRVSLAGGQVEQFF.

This clone came up once. The chain is built from TRBV15 and TRBJ1-4, with 8 bases matching TRBD1. The V gene's germline CDR1 is LNHNV and CDR2 YYDKDF (reference sequence). This CDR3 is 14 amino acids long. V lost 5 bases to trimming and J lost 6 bases; unmatched junction nucleotides: 5. In DNA, the CDR3 is TGTGCCACCAGCCTGGACAGGGCTGATGAAAAACTGTTTTTT. Encoded protein: CATSLDRADEKLFF.

The J gene is TRBJ2-2, the V gene TRBV5-4; 9 nucleotides match TRBD2. The V and J ends lost 0 bases and 6 bases, in that order; junction bases with no gene match: 6. CDR1 is SGHNT, CDR2 YYREEE, per germline (reference sequence). The CDR3 contains 16 residues. CDR3 amino acids: CASSLEIAGVPGELFF. The CDR3, as DNA: TGTGCCAGCAGCTTGGAAATAGCGGGAGTTCCCGGGGAGCTGTTTTTT.

The chain links TRBV19 to TRBJ1-5; D perhaps matches TRBD1 (6 bases). Per germline, CDR1 LNHDA and CDR2 SQIVND (reference sequence). CDR3 length equals 14 residues. The V gene lost 6 bases and the J gene lost 4 bases, with 13 bases spanning the gap. The CDR3 region has the DNA TGTGCCAGTAGCCATGGACAGCTAAATCAGCCCCAGCATTTT. Its protein product is CASSHGQLNQPQHF.

V is TRBV4-1 and J is TRBJ1-6; 10 bases agree with TRBD1. The CDR3 has 15 residues. In germline, CDR1 is MGHRA, CDR2 YSYEKL. The junction had 4 bases not matched to a gene; V was cut back by 4 bases and J by 7 bases. As DNA, the CDR3 is TGCGCCAGCAGCCTCGGACAGGGGGACAATTCACCCCTCCACTTT. Protein: CASSLGQGDNSPLHF.